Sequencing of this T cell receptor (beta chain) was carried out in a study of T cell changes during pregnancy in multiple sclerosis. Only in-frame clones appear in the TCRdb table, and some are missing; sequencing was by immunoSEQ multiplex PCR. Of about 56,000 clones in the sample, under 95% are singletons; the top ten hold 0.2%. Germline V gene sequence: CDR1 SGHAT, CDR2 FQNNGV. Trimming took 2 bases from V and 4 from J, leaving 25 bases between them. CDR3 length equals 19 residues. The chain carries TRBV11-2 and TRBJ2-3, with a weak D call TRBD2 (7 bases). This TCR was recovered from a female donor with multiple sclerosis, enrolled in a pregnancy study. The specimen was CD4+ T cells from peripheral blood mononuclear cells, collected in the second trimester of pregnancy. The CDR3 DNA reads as TGTGCCAGCAGCTTATGGGGAGGGGGAAGAGCGCGACCGGCAGATACGCAGTATTTT. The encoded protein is CASSLWGGGRARPADTQYF.